This TCR beta chain is drawn from a study of high-grade serous ovarian cancer treatment subgroups. Study at large: Mean per sample: about 14,000 reads, around 7,100 unique TCR beta rearrangements. Points from the study as a whole: Same-patient tumor repertoires overlapped at about 0.11 to 0.85; different patients barely overlapped. CDR1 and CDR2 were left unanalyzed; analyses focused on CDR3.

Worth noting for this clone: Antigen unknown.

The CDR3 is made up of 16 amino acids. Germline CDR1 is LNHDA and CDR2 is SQIVND (reference sequence). The junction had 5 bases not matched to a gene; V was cut back by 0 bases and J by 4 bases. Tumor samples were taken before definitive surgery or chemotherapy. Using immunoSEQ multiplex PCR, the repertoire was profiled, and TCRdb retains in-frame clones only, with some absent. The sample comprises nearly 8,000 clones, about 69% of which are singletons, and 5% to 6.5% rests with the top ten. The sequence derives from a human donor with high-grade serous ovarian cancer. The chain links TRBV19 to TRBJ2-7; 11 bases agree with TRBD2. The sample comprised tumor tissue. For the CDR3, the DNA is TGTGCCAGTAGTATAGAACTAGCGGGAGTCGGGTACGAGCAGTACTTC. Its translation: CASSIELAGVGYEQYF.